This note documents a single T cell receptor beta chain sequence. This sample was taken from a study of cytomegalovirus exposure and HLA in healthy donors. Per the germline V gene, CDR1 is SEHNR and CDR2 is FQNEAQ (reference sequence). The CDR3 has 14 residues. Trimming took 6 bases from V and 0 from J, leaving 9 bases between them. Primers: 60 Vbeta forward and 13 Jbeta reverse. Study processing details: A later analysis tallied some 80 million unique TCR beta chains, some 12 million of them shared. This table comes from immunoSEQ multiplex PCR, and its TCRdb copy is limited to in-frame clones, with some not included. V and J calls and clone size are given by that table; D and trimming were obtained from the DNA. This sample carries about 160,000 clones, 70% to 80% of them seen once, and the ten largest clones take around 13%.

The sample was PBMCs. V usage is TRBV7-9 and J usage is TRBJ1-5; D gene uncertain. The receptor was isolated from a man in his forties in good health and CMV-seropositive. The CDR3 nucleotides are TGTGCCAGCAGTAGCGGTCGTAGCAATCAGCCCCAGCATTTT. Its translation: CASSSGRSNQPQHF.